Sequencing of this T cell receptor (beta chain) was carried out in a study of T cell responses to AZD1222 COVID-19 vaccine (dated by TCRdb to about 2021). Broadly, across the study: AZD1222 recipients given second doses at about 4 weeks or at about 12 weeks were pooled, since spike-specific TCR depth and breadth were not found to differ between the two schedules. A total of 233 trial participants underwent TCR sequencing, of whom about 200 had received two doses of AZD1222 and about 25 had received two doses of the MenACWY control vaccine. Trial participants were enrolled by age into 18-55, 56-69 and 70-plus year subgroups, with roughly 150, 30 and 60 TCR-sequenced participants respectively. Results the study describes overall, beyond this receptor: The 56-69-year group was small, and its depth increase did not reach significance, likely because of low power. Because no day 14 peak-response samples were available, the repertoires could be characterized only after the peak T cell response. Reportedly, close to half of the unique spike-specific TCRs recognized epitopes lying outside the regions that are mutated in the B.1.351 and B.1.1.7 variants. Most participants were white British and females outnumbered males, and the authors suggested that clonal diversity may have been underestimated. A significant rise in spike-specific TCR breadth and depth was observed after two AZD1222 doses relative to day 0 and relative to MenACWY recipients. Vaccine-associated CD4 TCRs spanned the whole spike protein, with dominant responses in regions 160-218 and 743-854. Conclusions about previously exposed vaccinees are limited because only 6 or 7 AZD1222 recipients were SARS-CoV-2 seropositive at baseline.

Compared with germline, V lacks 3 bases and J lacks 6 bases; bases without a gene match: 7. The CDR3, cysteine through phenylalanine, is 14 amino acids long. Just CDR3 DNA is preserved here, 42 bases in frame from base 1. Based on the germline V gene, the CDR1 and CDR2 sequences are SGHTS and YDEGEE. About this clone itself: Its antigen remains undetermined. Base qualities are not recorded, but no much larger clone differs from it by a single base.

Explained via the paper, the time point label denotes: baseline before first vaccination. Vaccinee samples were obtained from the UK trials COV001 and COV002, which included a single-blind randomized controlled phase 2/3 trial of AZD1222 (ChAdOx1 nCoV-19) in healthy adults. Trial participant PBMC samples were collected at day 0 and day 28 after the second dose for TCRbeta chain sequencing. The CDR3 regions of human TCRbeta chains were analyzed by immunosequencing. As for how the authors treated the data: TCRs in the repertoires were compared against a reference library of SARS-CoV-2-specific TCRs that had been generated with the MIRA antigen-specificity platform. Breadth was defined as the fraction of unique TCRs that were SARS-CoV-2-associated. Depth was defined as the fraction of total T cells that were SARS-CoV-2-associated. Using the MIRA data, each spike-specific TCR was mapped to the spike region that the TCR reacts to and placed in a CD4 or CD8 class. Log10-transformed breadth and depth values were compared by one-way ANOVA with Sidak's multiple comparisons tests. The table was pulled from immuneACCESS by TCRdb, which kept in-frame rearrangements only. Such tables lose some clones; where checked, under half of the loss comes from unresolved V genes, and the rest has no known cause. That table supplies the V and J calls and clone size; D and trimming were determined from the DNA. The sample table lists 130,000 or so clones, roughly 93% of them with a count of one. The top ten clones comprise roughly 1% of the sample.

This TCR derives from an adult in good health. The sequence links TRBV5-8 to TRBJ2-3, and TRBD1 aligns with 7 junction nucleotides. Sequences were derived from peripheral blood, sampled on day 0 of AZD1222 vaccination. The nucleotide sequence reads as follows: TGTGCCAGCAGCTACCAGACAGGGATCGATACGCAGTATTTT. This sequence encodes CASSYQTGIDTQYF.